This paragraph reports one TCR beta chain. The specificity of this receptor is unknown. Base qualities are not provided; no much larger clone lies one nucleotide away. Whole blood was collected in K2EDTA tubes by collaborating institutions according to the institutions' own protocols. Collaborator samples were shipped for TCRbeta analysis as frozen whole blood, isolated PBMCs, or DNA extracted from either sample type. Measured from the cysteine to the phenylalanine, the CDR3 is 14 residues long. CDR3 DNA only is kept here, 42 bases in frame from base 1. The V and J ends are trimmed by 1 base and 2 bases, leaving 8 bases between them. According to the germline V gene (reference sequence), CDR1 reads SEHNR and CDR2 reads FQNEAQ. TCRbeta CDR3 regions were amplified from genomic DNA using the immunoSEQ Assay, a bias-controlled multiplex PCR. Turning to the authors' computational methods: Nucleated cell counts per sample were estimated from amplification of reference gene primers within the assay. To quantify the absolute abundance of each unique TCRbeta CDR3 rearrangement, sequence reads were collapsed and filtered. For each sample, productive Simpson clonality was calculated as the square root of Simpson's diversity index over productive rearrangements. TCRdb provides this immuneACCESS table in a form limited to in-frame rearrangements. Some clones are lacking; in checked studies, under half of them reflect an unresolved V gene, and why the rest are absent is not known. For V, J and clone size, that table is used; D and trimming come from the DNA. The sample contains about 68,000 clones, 86% of them found a single time. The leading ten clones occupy about 8.1% of the sample.

This sample is part of a study of blood T cell repertoires in COVID-19 (TCRdb year 2020). Broadly, across the study: The collaborator samples originated in the United States, Italy and Spain and spanned the acute and convalescent phases of COVID-19. Samples were obtained from the ongoing ImmuneRACE study (first 160 participants) and from about 1,300 subjects provided by 6 global collaborators. Where HLA class I and class II types were available, the types were taken from metadata supplied by the sample provider, not from assay-based typing. Nearly every sample came with metadata listing a de-identified subject ID, COVID-19 status, age in years and sex. The dataset comprised deeply sampled blood TCRbeta repertoires from subjects exposed to, actively infected with, or recovered from COVID-19. The repertoires were made available in a free public database intended to serve as a resource for research on the immune response to SARS-CoV-2. The prospective study material was composed of cDNA or gDNA derived from T cells, B-cell-depleted T cells, or PBMCs. General findings and caveats noted by the study authors: The amount of clinical and demographic metadata varied by source and participant and was provided uncurated.

Here the chain combines TRBV7-9 and TRBJ1-2; D gene: possibly TRBD1, on 5 matching bases. The TCR comes from a man in his thirties or forties with acute or convalescent COVID-19. Material: peripheral blood. The CDR3 reads CASSLEAGNYGYTF. In nucleotides, the sequence is TGTGCCAGCAGCTTAGAAGCAGGGAACTATGGCTACACCTTC.